This entry lists 19 T cell receptor beta chains sequenced from one sample in a study of cytomegalovirus exposure and HLA in healthy donors (dated by TCRdb to between 2016 and 2019). The library was produced with the immunoSEQ multiplex PCR assay. In its TCRdb copy, this immuneACCESS table keeps in-frame sequences only and misses some clones. Where compared with another copy, unresolved V genes explain less than half of these, and the others have no known cause. Counted in this sample were more than 120,000 clones; roughly 89% of them appeared once. The top ten hold about 4.9% of the sample. Material: PBMCs. The receptors here all came from a young man in good health and CMV-seropositive.

V and J are TRBV29-1 and TRBJ2-5; weak D call: TRBD1 (5 bases). There are 13 residues in the CDR3. V was clipped by 3 bases and J by 1 base, with 9 bases between them. In germline, CDR1 is SQVTM, CDR2 ANQGSEA. This CDR3 reads CSVERTLQETQYF. The CDR3 coding sequence is TGCAGCGTTGAGCGGACACTCCAAGAGACCCAGTACTTC. Drawing the rest from reference TRBV29-1 and TRBJ2-5, the complete variable domain is SAVISQKPSRDICQRGTSLTIQCQVDSQVTMMFWYRQQPGQSLTLIATANQGSEATYESGFVIDKFPISRPNLTFSTLTVSNMSPEDSSIYLCSVERTLQETQYFGPGTRLLVL.

The count of this clone is one. The chain recombines TRBV29-1 with TRBJ1-3; TRBD1 might be the D (5 bases). V was pared by 5 bases and J by 0 bases, with 11 bases between. The CDR3 is 14 amino acids. Germline CDR1 SQVTM, CDR2 ANQGSEA. The CDR3 here is CSVRNQGSGNTIYF. As DNA, the CDR3 is TGCAGCGTTCGTAATCAGGGCTCTGGAAACACCATATATTTT.

This chain joins TRBV7-6 and TRBJ1-5; D not resolved. From germline, CDR1 is SGHVS and CDR2 FNYEAQ. This CDR3 region has 14 residues. V lost 5 bases, J lost 3 bases, and 11 bases lay in between. CDR3 loop: CASSPGSYNQPQHF. CDR3 nucleotides: TGTGCCAGCAGCCCCGGGTCTTACAATCAGCCCCAGCATTTT.

The chain links TRBV21-1 to TRBJ2-7; the table assigns TRBD1, which was not confirmed against the DNA. TRBV21-1 is an annotated pseudogene. The CDR3 covers 13 residues. The CDR3 DNA reads as TGTGCCAGCCCGGGCCAGGGGGATTACGAGCAGTACTTC. Encoded protein: CASPGQGDYEQYF.

The chain links TRBV28 to TRBJ2-7; D ambiguous. The ends were cut back, 2 bases at V and 6 bases at J, with 8 bases in the middle. The germline CDR1 and CDR2 sequences are MDHEN and SYDVKM. The length of the CDR3 is 12 residues. CDR3 nucleotides: TGTGCCAGCAGTTTAGTCACGAGCGAGCAGTACTTC. Residues: CASSLVTSEQYF.

J is TRBJ1-5 and V is TRBV7-2, with a possible D match to TRBD1 (5 bases). Deletions cut 5 bases from V and 1 base from J, with 12 bases between. This CDR3 region has 15 residues. Germline values: CDR1 SGHTA, CDR2 FQGNSA. DNA of the CDR3: TGTGCCAGCAGCCCAGATGGGGGGAGCAATCAGCCCCAGCATTTT. Its protein is CASSPDGGSNQPQHF.

The chain uses TRBV30 and TRBJ1-3, with D possibly matching TRBD1 (6 bases). V was cut by 1 base and J by 2 bases, with 6 bases left in between. This CDR3 spans 13 amino acids. Germline CDR1 and CDR2: GTSNPN and SVGIG (reference sequence). In nucleotides, the CDR3 is TGTGCCTGGAGTGCAGGGGCTGGAAACACCATATATTTT. Translating it yields CAWSAGAGNTIYF.

V is TRBV21-1 and J is TRBJ2-6; the D call of TRBD2 is as the table states it, not checked on the DNA. TRBV21-1 is a known pseudogene. The CDR3 length is 14 residues. As DNA, the CDR3 is TGTGCCAGCAGCAAGGGAGGCTGGGCCAACGTCCTGACTTTC. It codes for CASSKGGWANVLTF.

The chain is built from TRBV29-1 and TRBJ2-4; tentative D call: TRBD2 (6 bases). The CDR3 contains 14 residues. The germline CDR1 and CDR2 sequences are SQVTM and ANQGSEA. The V end lost 5 bases, the J end lost 1 base, and 12 bases lay between the germline ends. The CDR3 bases are TGCAGCGTTTGGGGAGGTACGGCCAAAAACATTCAGTACTTC. It codes for CSVWGGTAKNIQYF.

The V gene is TRBV28, the J gene TRBJ1-3; D is undetermined. CDR3 size: 14 residues. Per germline, CDR1 MDHEN and CDR2 SYDVKM. Deletions cut 4 bases from V and 4 bases from J, with 11 bases between. CDR3 DNA sequence: TGTGCCAGCAGTTCCAGACATTCAGGAAACACCATATATTTT. As protein: CASSSRHSGNTIYF.

This rearrangement joins TRBV5-4 to TRBJ2-1; TRBD2 aligns across 7 bases. The germline V gene has CDR1 SGHNT and CDR2 YYREEE (reference sequence). The CDR3 loop spans 14 amino acids. Here the CDR3 DNA reads TGTTCCCTAGGGAGGGGTAGCTCCTACAATGAGCAGTTCTTC. Its protein is CSLGRGSSYNEQFF.

This chain links TRBV6-1 with TRBJ2-5, with D possibly TRBD2 on 5 matching bases. The CDR3 runs to 13 residues. Trimming cost V 9 bases and J 5 bases, with 16 bases left between them. Germline values: CDR1 MNHNS, CDR2 SASEGT. CDR3 DNA: TGTGCCAGTAAGGGTAGAGGGTTCGAGACCCAGTACTTC. Translating gives CASKGRGFETQYF.

This clone was seen just once. The chain joins TRBV27 to TRBJ1-2, with D uncertain. Germline V gene sequence: CDR1 MNHEY, CDR2 SMNVEV (reference sequence). The CDR3 length is 13 residues. V lost 8 bases, J lost 6 bases, and 16 bases lay in between. CDR3 DNA sequence: TGTGCCAGCCGCGAGGATGACTATGATGGCTACACCTTC. Encoded protein: CASREDDYDGYTF.

This chain joins TRBV6-1 and TRBJ1-6; 7 bases are a match to TRBD1. The CDR3 spans 14 residues. Germline CDR1 is MNHNS and CDR2 is SASEGT. After removal of 4 bases from V and 10 bases from J, the junction contained 7 bases not matched to a gene. CDR3 protein: CASSGQGDSSPLHF. CDR3 nucleotide sequence: TGTGCCAGCAGTGGACAGGGAGACAGCTCACCCCTCCACTTT.

The V call is TRBV7-9, the J call TRBJ1-2; the D gene is possibly TRBD1 (6 bases). This CDR3 comprises 14 residues. Trimming removed 0 bases at V and 11 bases at J, with 16 bases between. Germline lookup yields CDR1 SEHNR and CDR2 FQNEAQ (reference sequence). The CDR3 DNA reads TGTGCCAGCAGCTTAGCGGGGGCAGATACGGGTTACACCTTC. Its protein product is CASSLAGADTGYTF.

The chain links TRBV5-8 to TRBJ1-4; possible D gene TRBD1, 6 bases. The CDR3 sequence is 17 residues long. Trimming took off 0 bases at V and 0 bases at J, with 12 bases between the two ends. The germline gives CDR1 SGHTS, CDR2 YDEGEE. The CDR3 spells CASSLAAGTTTNEKLFF. The CDR3 DNA reads as TGTGCCAGCAGCTTGGCTGCAGGGACAACAACTAATGAAAAACTGTTTTTT.

The rearrangement joins TRBV19 to TRBJ1-2; D gene ambiguous. CDR1 is LNHDA and CDR2 is SQIVND in the germline V gene (reference sequence). The CDR3 spans 15 residues. Trimming cost V 4 bases and J 4 bases, with 16 bases left between them. CDR3 sequence (DNA): TGTGCCAGTAGTAGGAGTCAAAGGAGGGTCTATGGCTACACCTTC. Translated, it gives CASSRSQRRVYGYTF.

This chain links TRBV19 with TRBJ1-6, with 8 bases that match TRBD1. Germline V gives CDR1 LNHDA, CDR2 SQIVND (reference sequence). Trimming took 6 bases from V and 11 from J; bases not matched to a gene: 6. This CDR3 has 13 amino acids. The CDR3: CASRQGASAPLHF. The CDR3 nucleotides read TGTGCCAGTAGGCAGGGGGCTTCGGCACCCCTCCACTTT.

The chain joins TRBV19 to TRBJ2-7, with 8 nucleotides matching TRBD2. V lost 4 bases to trimming and J lost 2 bases; unmatched junction nucleotides: 7. The V gene's germline CDR1 is LNHDA and CDR2 SQIVND (reference sequence). The CDR3 is 15 residues long. The CDR3 region has the DNA TGTGCCAGTAGTACCCAGACTAGCGCGACCTACGAGCAGTACTTC. This gives the protein CASSTQTSATYEQYF.